This T cell receptor beta chain is drawn from a study of blood T cells in healthy people across ages. On the study more broadly: Per two T cells, template switching captured roughly one barcoded beta molecule. Study findings and constraints: It was found that TCR beta diversity correlated strongly with the percentage of naive T cells.

A second PCR, run for 7 to 11 cycles, used a sample-barcoded 5' primer plus a J-beta primer mix. At least 2.5 million CDR3-containing paired-end reads were obtained per sample. TCRdb used MiXCR to reprocess the 5' RACE reads, holding one entry per CDR3 protein. The sample contains hundreds of thousands of distinct CDR3 sequences, roughly 48% of which appear only once. No fewer than 6.5 million PBMCs went into each sample. J gave up 8 bases and V 5 bases, and 7 bases lay outside the gene matches. The CDR3 length is 13 residues. CDR1 and CDR2 (germline): SGHTA, FQGNSA. A remark on this clonotype: No antigen is known for it.

The sample was blood. The sequence was collected from a man aged 30-40 years in good health. The chain employs TRBV7-2 and TRBJ1-2, with 8 bases identical to TRBD1. The CDR3 sequence is CASSVNRGEGYTF. DNA of the CDR3: TGTGCCAGCAGCGTGAACAGGGGGGAGGGCTACACCTTC.